These 5 T cell receptor beta chains share one sample of origin, sequenced in a study of human T cells and chemical hapten exposure. TCRdb passed the RACE reads through MiXCR, listing each CDR3 protein once. The sample lists approximately 110,000 distinct CDR3 sequences, more than 9.5% occurring once. The time point was: patch test 1, 2 weeks after DPC sensitization. Treatment of the sample: therapeutic diphenylcyclopropenone sensitization with weekly scalp DPC. Sequencing used whole blood, obtained in connection with sensitization to the hapten diphenylcyclopropenone (DPC). Receptor source: a middle-aged woman with alopecia areata. Some clones in this sample may be carry-over from other donors' samples.

In this sample, this clonotype turned up once. It is unclear where the CDR3 begins or ends on the DNA, so no DNA is shown, and the CDR3 is as TCRdb lists it. This chain connects TRBV7-6 to TRBJ1-3; the D call TRBD1 from the table was never checked on the DNA. The CDR3 is 14 residues long, counting both termini. Germline CDR1 SGHVS, CDR2 FNYEAQ. The CDR3: CASSSRPLETPYIF.

V gene TRBV29-1 combines with J gene TRBJ1-2; 7 bases line up with TRBD1. From germline, CDR1 is SQVTM and CDR2 ANQGSEA. CDR3 length equals 14 residues. V gave up 3 bases and J gave up 4 bases; unmatched junction bases: 8. The CDR3 sequence is CSVEGGGAGYGYTF. CDR3 nucleotides: TGCAGCGTTGAGGGAGGGGGCGCCGGCTATGGCTACACCTTC.

The sample holds a few counts of this clonotype. This rearrangement joins TRBV28 to TRBJ1-2, with 9 bases fitting TRBD1. This CDR3 is built from 15 residues. V lost 5 bases to trimming and J lost 8 bases; unmatched junction nucleotides: 12. The germline V gene encodes CDR1 MDHEN and CDR2 SYDVKM. The CDR3, as DNA: TGTGCCAGCAGTCCCACCATACAGGGGGCGGGCGGCTACACCTTC. The encoded protein is CASSPTIQGAGGYTF.

This clonotype was detected only a few times. The chain is built from TRBV28 and TRBJ1-1; TRBD1 matches 8 bases. Germline assignment: CDR1 MDHEN and CDR2 SYDVKM. The CDR3 runs to 14 residues. V lost 6 bases to trimming and J lost 4 bases; unmatched junction nucleotides: 7. CDR3 in DNA: TGTGCCAGCAGCACAGACAGGGGAAGCACTGAAGCTTTCTTT. It is translated as CASSTDRGSTEAFF.

This clonotype appeared many times. The chain links TRBV28 to TRBJ1-2; possibly TRBD1 for D (5 bases). This CDR3 region has 14 residues. Germline V gene sequence: CDR1 MDHEN, CDR2 SYDVKM. Trimming stripped 5 bases from V and 3 bases from J, with 13 bases between. CDR3: CASSEHGTDYGYTF. In nucleotides, the CDR3 is TGTGCCAGCAGTGAACACGGGACGGACTATGGCTACACCTTC.